Given below is one T cell receptor beta chain in context. There are many counts of this clonotype. What this receptor recognizes is not known. No base quality information exists; no much larger clone differs at one position. This sample is drawn from a study of spatial heterogeneity in lung cancer (dated by TCRdb to 2018 to 2020). Notes on the research overall: Beta-chain transcripts were consistently detected in greater numbers than alpha-chain transcripts, which likely reflected higher beta-chain transcript abundance. In the raw uncorrected reads, each unique combination of TCR and UMI appeared more than ten times on average. In non-small cell lung cancer, the study quantitatively compared TCR alpha and beta repertoires across several tumor regions, matched nontumor lung, and blood. Nonsynonymous mutation counts, determined by whole-exome sequencing of tumor tissue, were related to features of the TCR repertoire. Both alpha and beta chains were TCR-sequenced in around 220 tumor regions, approximately 67 matched nontumor lung samples and roughly 50 PBMC samples obtained at surgery. Summary of the overall study and its limitations: Confirming at a functional level the hypothesis that regional TCRs recognize regional mutations was considered to require additional single-cell paired TCR alpha and beta sequencing. Ubiquitous expanded tumor TCRs were detected in blood more often at tumor resection than at routine follow-up.

The germline V gene encodes CDR1 MNHEY and CDR2 SMNVEV (reference sequence). CDR3 length: 13 amino acids, cysteine to phenylalanine. Only CDR3 DNA is held: 39 bases, read in frame from base 1. V gives up 7 bases and J gives up 6 bases, and the segment between their germline ends measures 16 bases. The library relied on 5' RACE. The instrument was a NextSeq 500. To allow correction of PCR and sequencing errors, the TCR library protocol tagged every TCR cDNA molecule with a unique molecular identifier. The published analysis was carried out like this. TCR identification, UMI-based error correction and CDR3 extraction were all carried out with Decombinator tools. Expanded TCRs were defined as those above a frequency of 2 per 1,000, corresponding to the top 1% of the tumor frequency distribution. Renyi diversity was computed with the R vegan package after each repertoire had been subsampled 100 times to 5,000 TCRs. To build CDR3 similarity networks, amino acid triplet string-kernel similarity was used, and CDR3s were connected when their pairwise similarity was above 0.82. In TCRdb, the public reads were trimmed at Q25 with fastp and aligned with MiXCR, with productive beta chains retained. Entries are consolidated by CDR3 protein sequence, retaining the most common genes and DNA. TCRdb assigned the V and J calls; the authors' analysis was not used. The sample includes over 90,000 distinct CDR3 sequences, with about 9.4% observed a single time. The ten largest account for 6% to 7.5% of the sample.

The intended sense of this specimen's time point label: sample taken at primary tumor resection. For TCR sequencing, whole RNA was extracted from tumor and nontumor lung tissue, or from cryopreserved PBMC samples, and no cell sorting was done. Samples were obtained from 72 patients with early-stage, untreated non-small cell lung cancer from the lung TRACERx cohort. Only patients with enough RNA available from two or more tumor regions were chosen for TCR sequencing. The receptor comes from a male donor with early-stage non-small cell lung cancer. The sample here was PBMCs, taken at surgery. The rearrangement joined TRBV27 to TRBJ2-7; possibly the D gene is TRBD1, per 7 matching bases. The CDR3 protein sequence reads: CASMRQGSGEQYF. The nucleotide sequence is TGTGCCAGCATGCGACAGGGTAGCGGCGAGCAGTACTTC.